A selection of T cell receptor beta chains follows, all from one sample in a study of blood T cell repertoires in COVID-19. TCRdb's table, derived via immunoSEQ multiplex PCR, lists solely in-frame clones and lacks some. The sample lists around 430,000 clones, approximately 90% occurring once. Sample: peripheral blood. Receptors were obtained from a woman aged 45-60 years with COVID-19, enrolled during active disease. CDR3s include the opening cysteine and the closing phenylalanine or tryptophan. D genes are given only for firm matches. Rows may omit the clone size; those that give it use once, few, many or a size class.

j_call	v_call	clone_size	d_call	cdr3_nt	cdr3_aa
TRBJ1-5	TRBV19	few	TRBD1	TGTGCCAGTAGTATCGGGGACAGGTACCAGCCCCAGCATTTT	CASSIGDRYQPQHF
TRBJ1-1	TRBV7-8	-	-	TGTGCCAGCGCCAGGTCCTCCTATAACACTGAAGCTTTCTTT	CASARSSYNTEAFF
TRBJ2-1	TRBV5-1	-	TRBD2	TGCGCCAGCAGCACTAGCGGGGGGCTGGGGAATGAGCAGTTCTTC	CASSTSGGLGNEQFF
TRBJ1-1	TRBV7-9	-	-	TGTGCCAGCAGCTTGGCGGGGGGCTTAGGGAGAGCTGAAGCTTTCTTT	CASSLAGGLGRAEAFF
TRBJ1-1	TRBV6-6	-	-	TGTGCCAGCAAAAGGATGGAGGAGAACACTGAAGCTTTCTTT	CASKRMEENTEAFF
TRBJ1-4	TRBV5-1	-	TRBD1	TGCGCCAGCAGCATCCGGGACAGCGAAAAACTGTTTTTT	CASSIRDSEKLFF
TRBJ1-1	TRBV4-2	-	-	TGTGCCAGCAGCCACCCCACGCCCCGAGACACTGAAGCTTTCTTT	CASSHPTPRDTEAFF
TRBJ1-1	TRBV9	-	-	TGTGCCAGCAGCTCGGGACACGTGAACACTGAAGCTTTCTTT	CASSSGHVNTEAFF
TRBJ2-3	TRBV3-1/TRBV3-2	-	-	TGTGCCAGCAGCCCCTTAGGGGGCACAGATACGCAGTATTTT	CASSPLGGTDTQYF
TRBJ1-2	TRBV14	-	-	TGTGCCAGCAGCCAAGATATAGCCCAAGGGGATGGCTACACCTTC	CASSQDIAQGDGYTF
TRBJ1-5	TRBV19	-	-	TGTGCCAGTAGTATCTCGGACTTCGGGAGCAATCAGCCCCAGCATTTT	CASSISDFGSNQPQHF
TRBJ2-7	TRBV29-1	-	-	TGCAGCGTTTCGACTAGTGTCGGCTACGAGCAGTACTTC	CSVSTSVGYEQYF
TRBJ2-3	TRBV14	-	TRBD1	TGTGCCAGCAGCCAGGGAACAGGGGGTGGAGATACGCAGTATTTT	CASSQGTGGGDTQYF
TRBJ1-1	TRBV5-1	-	-	TGCGCCAGCACCCTTGTGATAGGGAGGGGCTCTGAAGCTTTCTTT	CASTLVIGRGSEAFF
TRBJ1-1	TRBV11-2	-	-	TGTGCCAGCAGCTTAGGCAGGGGAACTGAAGCTTTCTTT	CASSLGRGTEAFF
TRBJ1-5	TRBV15	few	-	TGTGCCACCCTAAATCAGCCCCAGCATTTT	CATLNQPQHF
TRBJ2-7	TRBV29-1	-	TRBD1	TGCAGCGTTCGCGGACAGGGGTTTGAGGAGCAGTACTTC	CSVRGQGFEEQYF
TRBJ2-5	TRBV30	-	-	TGTGCCTGGAGTGGCAGGGCCCAAGAGACCCAGTACTTC	CAWSGRAQETQYF
TRBJ1-2	TRBV2	-	-	TGTGCCAGCAGTGAAGCAACCGGCGGTGCAAACTATGGCTACACCTTC	CASSEATGGANYGYTF
TRBJ2-6	TRBV2	-	-	TGTGCCAGCACCCAAGGGACTTTCTCCACTGGGGCCAACGTCCTGACTTTC	CASTQGTFSTGANVLTF
TRBJ2-7	TRBV19	-	-	TGTGCCAGTAGTTTACCAAGCGGGGAGCAGTACTTC	CASSLPSGEQYF
TRBJ1-1	TRBV27	-	-	TGTGCCAGCAGTTTCTCGCCCGGGGTGAACACTGAAGCTTTCTTT	CASSFSPGVNTEAFF
TRBJ2-1	TRBV19	-	TRBD2	TGTGCCAGTAGTTCACCCGGGACTAGCGGGGGGATGGACGAGCAGTTCTTC	CASSSPGTSGGMDEQFF
TRBJ2-7	TRBV27	-	TRBD1	TGTGCCAGCAGTTGGGGGACAGGGAACGAGCAGTACTTC	CASSWGTGNEQYF
TRBJ1-4	TRBV4-2	-	-	TGTGCCAGCAGCCAAGATCAGACGGGGACTAATGAAAAACTGTTTTTT	CASSQDQTGTNEKLFF
TRBJ2-2	TRBV9	-	TRBD1	TGTGCCAGCAGCCCGCGACAGGGGGAGGACACCGGGGAGCTGTTTTTT	CASSPRQGEDTGELFF
TRBJ1-1	TRBV5-4	-	-	TGTGCCAGCAGCTTGGTTAGCGGCGGTGAAGCTTTCTTT	CASSLVSGGEAFF
TRBJ1-1	TRBV6-5	-	-	TGTGCCAGCAGCGTAGGCGGCCCCAAAGCTTTCTTT	CASSVGGPKAFF
TRBJ2-7	TRBV5-6	-	-	TGTGCCAGCAGCCGGTCCCTGGAGGGCAGCCGCGAGCAGTACTTC	CASSRSLEGSREQYF
TRBJ1-2	TRBV15	-	-	TGTGCCACCAGCAGAGACCTAAGCACTTCCTATGGCTACACCTTC	CATSRDLSTSYGYTF